This is a list of T cell receptor beta chains from one sample in a study of neurological immune-mediated disorders. TCRdb itself ran the 5' RACE reads through MiXCR, one entry per CDR3 protein. Counted here are about 25,000 distinct CDR3 sequences, 3.3% occurring once; the ten biggest clones make up 7%. The sequenced material came from PBMCs. The source of these receptors is a woman in her thirties with multiple sclerosis. CDR3s include the opening cysteine and the closing phenylalanine or tryptophan. Fields, in order: D gene, J gene, clone size, V gene, CDR3 protein, CDR3 DNA. D genes are given only for firm matches. A row's size may be missing; if present it is once, few, many or a size class.

D gene: NA; J gene: TRBJ1-5; clone size: many; V gene: TRBV12-3/TRBV12-4; CDR3 protein: CASSSDLDNQPQNF; CDR3 DNA: TGTGCCAGCAGTTCGGACCTTGACAATCAGCCCCAGAATTTT
D gene: NA; J gene: TRBJ1-6; clone size: many; V gene: TRBV6-2/TRBV6-3; CDR3 protein: CASSYSSARDSPLNF; CDR3 DNA: TGTGCCAGCAGTTACTCCTCCGCCAGGGATTCACCCCTCAACTTT
D gene: NA; J gene: TRBJ1-3; clone size: many; V gene: TRBV7-2; CDR3 protein: CASSLRTAPRNTIYF; CDR3 DNA: TGTGCCAGCAGCCTCAGGACAGCTCCCCGAAACACCATATATTTT
D gene: TRBD2; J gene: TRBJ2-3; clone size: NA; V gene: TRBV12-3/TRBV12-4; CDR3 protein: CASSPGLAGTTDTQYF; CDR3 DNA: TGTGCCAGCAGCCCCGGACTAGCGGGGACCACAGATACGCAGTATTTT
D gene: NA; J gene: TRBJ2-1; clone size: many; V gene: TRBV20-1; CDR3 protein: CSAPLAGSEQFF; CDR3 DNA: TGCAGTGCTCCTTTGGCGGGAAGTGAGCAGTTCTTC
D gene: TRBD2; J gene: TRBJ2-6; clone size: many; V gene: TRBV6-6; CDR3 protein: CASSSGLDFYGANVLTF; CDR3 DNA: TGTGCCAGCAGTTCGGGACTAGATTTTTACGGGGCCAACGTCCTGACTTTC
D gene: NA; J gene: TRBJ2-3; clone size: many; V gene: TRBV20-1; CDR3 protein: CSASTGAGSWADTQYF; CDR3 DNA: TGCAGTGCTAGTACGGGGGCCGGGAGCTGGGCAGATACGCAGTATTTT
D gene: NA; J gene: TRBJ1-4; clone size: many; V gene: TRBV7-8; CDR3 protein: CASSLDYVKLFF; CDR3 DNA: TGTGCCAGCAGCTTAGACTACGTGAAACTGTTTTTT
D gene: TRBD2; J gene: TRBJ2-7; clone size: many; V gene: TRBV9; CDR3 protein: CASSVSGGANEQYF; CDR3 DNA: TGTGCCAGCAGCGTTAGCGGGGGGGCCAACGAGCAGTACTTC
D gene: NA; J gene: TRBJ2-3; clone size: many; V gene: TRBV12-3/TRBV12-4; CDR3 protein: CASRPSKTDTQYF; CDR3 DNA: TGTGCCAGCAGGCCCTCAAAAACAGATACGCAGTATTTT
D gene: NA; J gene: TRBJ2-7; clone size: NA; V gene: TRBV10-3; CDR3 protein: CAIGGSSHEQYF; CDR3 DNA: TGTGCCATCGGGGGTTCTTCCCACGAGCAGTACTTC
D gene: TRBD1; J gene: TRBJ1-5; clone size: many; V gene: TRBV20-1; CDR3 protein: CSATFRQGGNQPQHF; CDR3 DNA: TGCAGTGCTACCTTTCGACAGGGCGGCAATCAGCCCCAGCATTTT
D gene: NA; J gene: TRBJ2-5; clone size: many; V gene: TRBV5-1; CDR3 protein: CASSLEGGETQYF; CDR3 DNA: TGCGCCAGCAGCTTGGAAGGGGGGGAGACCCAGTACTTC
D gene: TRBD2; J gene: TRBJ2-7; clone size: many; V gene: TRBV20-1; CDR3 protein: CSARESGRAPEQYF; CDR3 DNA: TGCAGTGCTAGGGAAAGCGGGAGGGCCCCCGAGCAGTACTTC
D gene: NA; J gene: TRBJ1-5; clone size: many; V gene: TRBV5-1; CDR3 protein: CASSLGGTTNQPQHF; CDR3 DNA: TGCGCCAGCAGCTTGGGGGGGACAACTAATCAGCCCCAGCATTTT
D gene: NA; J gene: TRBJ1-5; clone size: many; V gene: TRBV19; CDR3 protein: CASTKRGIGDQPQHF; CDR3 DNA: TGTGCCAGTACCAAGCGGGGAATAGGGGATCAGCCCCAGCATTTT
D gene: NA; J gene: TRBJ2-5; clone size: many; V gene: TRBV5-1; CDR3 protein: CASSAQPQETQYF; CDR3 DNA: TGCGCCAGCTCCGCCCAGCCCCAAGAGACCCAGTACTTC
D gene: NA; J gene: TRBJ2-3; clone size: NA; V gene: TRBV5-1; CDR3 protein: CASSQTTDTQYF; CDR3 DNA: TGCGCCAGCAGCCAAACCACAGATACGCAGTATTTT
D gene: NA; J gene: TRBJ2-2; clone size: many; V gene: TRBV5-1; CDR3 protein: CASSLLNTGELFF; CDR3 DNA: TGCGCCAGTAGCTTACTGAACACCGGGGAGCTGTTTTTT
D gene: NA; J gene: TRBJ2-5; clone size: few; V gene: TRBV7-7; CDR3 protein: CASSESPGDWETQYF; CDR3 DNA: TGTGCTAGCAGCGAATCTCCAGGGGACTGGGAGACCCAGTACTTC
D gene: NA; J gene: TRBJ2-1; clone size: many; V gene: TRBV7-2; CDR3 protein: CASSFGRSFYNEQFF; CDR3 DNA: TGTGCCAGCAGCTTTGGGCGGTCCTTCTACAATGAGCAGTTCTTC
D gene: NA; J gene: TRBJ2-7; clone size: many; V gene: TRBV5-6; CDR3 protein: CASSLISHSYEQYF; CDR3 DNA: TGTGCCAGCAGCTTGATTAGTCACTCCTACGAGCAGTACTTC
D gene: TRBD2; J gene: TRBJ2-5; clone size: NA; V gene: TRBV18; CDR3 protein: CASSPRVAGSETQYF; CDR3 DNA: TGTGCCAGCTCACCACGGGTAGCGGGGTCAGAGACCCAGTACTTC
D gene: NA; J gene: TRBJ2-7; clone size: many; V gene: TRBV12-3/TRBV12-4; CDR3 protein: CASSLRSYEQYF; CDR3 DNA: TGTGCCAGCAGTTTACGATCCTACGAGCAGTACTTC
D gene: NA; J gene: TRBJ1-2; clone size: many; V gene: TRBV9; CDR3 protein: CASSVGGSANYGYTF; CDR3 DNA: TGTGCCAGCAGCGTCGGGGGGTCGGCTAACTATGGCTACACCTTC
D gene: NA; J gene: TRBJ2-6; clone size: few; V gene: TRBV5-1; CDR3 protein: CASSLVAGSGAKVLTF; CDR3 DNA: TGCGCCAGCAGCTTGGTGGCGGGTTCTGGGGCCAAAGTCCTGACTTTC
D gene: TRBD1; J gene: TRBJ1-1; clone size: many; V gene: TRBV5-1; CDR3 protein: CASSLDRGTEAFF; CDR3 DNA: TGCGCCAGCAGCCTGGACAGGGGCACTGAAGCTTTCTTT
D gene: TRBD1; J gene: TRBJ2-5; clone size: many; V gene: TRBV20-1; CDR3 protein: CSANDRDRVFRETQYF; CDR3 DNA: TGCAGTGCAAACGACCGGGACAGGGTATTTAGGGAGACCCAGTACTTC
D gene: NA; J gene: TRBJ2-7; clone size: many; V gene: TRBV27; CDR3 protein: CASNRNEQYF; CDR3 DNA: TGTGCCAGCAATCGCAACGAGCAGTACTTC
D gene: TRBD1; J gene: TRBJ1-4; clone size: medium-sized; V gene: TRBV20-1; CDR3 protein: CSARSGQREKLFF; CDR3 DNA: TGCAGTGCTCGGTCGGGACAGCGAGAAAAACTGTTTTTT
D gene: NA; J gene: TRBJ2-3; clone size: many; V gene: TRBV20-1; CDR3 protein: CSARGLTSNTQYF; CDR3 DNA: TGCAGTGCTAGAGGATTAACTAGCAATACGCAGTATTTT
D gene: TRBD1; J gene: TRBJ1-1; clone size: many; V gene: TRBV6-2/TRBV6-3; CDR3 protein: CASSFGQGATEAFF; CDR3 DNA: TGTGCCAGCAGTTTCGGACAGGGGGCAACTGAAGCTTTCTTT
D gene: NA; J gene: TRBJ1-5; clone size: medium-sized; V gene: TRBV29-1; CDR3 protein: CSVLEGLSNQPQHF; CDR3 DNA: TGCAGCGTTCTTGAGGGGCTTAGCAATCAGCCCCAGCATTTT
D gene: NA; J gene: TRBJ2-1; clone size: many; V gene: TRBV3-1; CDR3 protein: CASSHNSKFNEQFF; CDR3 DNA: TGTGCCAGCAGCCATAATAGCAAGTTCAATGAGCAGTTCTTC
D gene: TRBD2; J gene: TRBJ2-1; clone size: many; V gene: TRBV7-9; CDR3 protein: CASSLGTSGGQEQFF; CDR3 DNA: TGTGCCAGCAGCTTAGGGACTAGCGGGGGTCAGGAGCAGTTCTTC
D gene: NA; J gene: TRBJ2-7; clone size: many; V gene: TRBV3-1; CDR3 protein: CASSQVWGNGYEQYF; CDR3 DNA: TGTGCCAGCAGCCAAGTATGGGGGAATGGCTACGAGCAGTACTTC
D gene: NA; J gene: TRBJ1-4; clone size: many; V gene: TRBV7-2; CDR3 protein: CASSLVRGRGEKLFF; CDR3 DNA: TGTGCCAGCAGCCTTGTTCGAGGGCGAGGAGAAAAACTGTTTTTT
D gene: NA; J gene: TRBJ2-7; clone size: medium-sized; V gene: TRBV12-3/TRBV12-4; CDR3 protein: CASSLSPTTAEQYF; CDR3 DNA: TGTGCCAGCAGTTTGAGCCCGACGACAGCCGAGCAGTACTTC
D gene: TRBD2; J gene: TRBJ2-5; clone size: many; V gene: TRBV5-5; CDR3 protein: CASSFVPGGRETQYF; CDR3 DNA: TGTGCCAGCAGCTTCGTCCCCGGGGGGAGAGAGACCCAGTACTTC
D gene: TRBD1; J gene: TRBJ1-5; clone size: many; V gene: TRBV20-1; CDR3 protein: CSARETGTGYQPQNF; CDR3 DNA: TGCAGTGCTAGAGAAACCGGGACAGGGTATCAGCCCCAGAATTTT
D gene: TRBD1; J gene: TRBJ1-2; clone size: many; V gene: TRBV12-3/TRBV12-4; CDR3 protein: CASRGQGAVGNYGYTF; CDR3 DNA: TGTGCCAGCAGAGGACAGGGGGCGGTTGGAAACTATGGCTACACCTTC
D gene: TRBD2; J gene: TRBJ2-5; clone size: many; V gene: TRBV20-1; CDR3 protein: CSASGRASWTQYF; CDR3 DNA: TGCAGTGCTAGCGGGAGGGCCTCTTGGACCCAGTACTTC
D gene: NA; J gene: TRBJ2-1; clone size: many; V gene: TRBV6-2/TRBV6-3; CDR3 protein: CASSYATYRSYNEQFF; CDR3 DNA: TGTGCCAGCAGTTACGCGACCTATAGGTCCTACAATGAGCAGTTCTTC
D gene: NA; J gene: TRBJ1-1; clone size: many; V gene: TRBV5-6; CDR3 protein: CASSHQGSTEAFF; CDR3 DNA: TGTGCCAGCAGTCATCAGGGGTCCACTGAAGCTTTCTTT
D gene: NA; J gene: TRBJ2-7; clone size: few; V gene: TRBV20-1; CDR3 protein: CSAAPLGGLYEQYF; CDR3 DNA: TGCAGTGCTGCCCCCCTCGGCGGACTCTACGAGCAGTACTTC
D gene: NA; J gene: TRBJ1-5; clone size: medium-sized; V gene: TRBV4-3; CDR3 protein: CASSQDYSNQPQHF; CDR3 DNA: TGCGCCAGCAGCCAAGATTACAGCAATCAGCCCCAGCATTTT
D gene: TRBD1; J gene: TRBJ1-1; clone size: many; V gene: TRBV12-3/TRBV12-4; CDR3 protein: CASNEDRGTEAFF; CDR3 DNA: TGTGCCAGCAACGAAGACAGGGGCACTGAAGCTTTCTTT
D gene: NA; J gene: TRBJ1-1; clone size: NA; V gene: TRBV29-1; CDR3 protein: CSVVGGTRNTEAFF; CDR3 DNA: TGCAGCGTTGTGGGCGGCACTCGGAACACTGAAGCTTTCTTT
D gene: NA; J gene: TRBJ2-1; clone size: many; V gene: TRBV5-1; CDR3 protein: CASSLEPNNEQFF; CDR3 DNA: TGCGCCAGCAGCTTGGAGCCGAACAATGAGCAGTTCTTC